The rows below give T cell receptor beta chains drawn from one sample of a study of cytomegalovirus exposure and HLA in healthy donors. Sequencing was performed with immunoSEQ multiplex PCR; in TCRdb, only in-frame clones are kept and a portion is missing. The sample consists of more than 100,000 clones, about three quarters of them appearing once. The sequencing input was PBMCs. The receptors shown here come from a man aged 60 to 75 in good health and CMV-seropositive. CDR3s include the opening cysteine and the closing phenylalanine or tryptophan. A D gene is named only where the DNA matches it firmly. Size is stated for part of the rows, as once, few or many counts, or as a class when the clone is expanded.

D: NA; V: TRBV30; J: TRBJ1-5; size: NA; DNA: TGTGCCCGGTCGGGGGGCGAGGGTCAGCCCCAGCATTTT; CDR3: CARSGGEGQPQHF
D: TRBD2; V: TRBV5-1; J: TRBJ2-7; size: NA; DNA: TGCGCCAGCAGTGGGAACGGGGGGGCAACCTACGAGCAGTACTTC; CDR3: CASSGNGGATYEQYF
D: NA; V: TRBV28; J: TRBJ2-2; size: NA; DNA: TGTGCCAGCAGGGTAAGGAGCGGGGAGCTGTTTTTT; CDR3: CASRVRSGELFF
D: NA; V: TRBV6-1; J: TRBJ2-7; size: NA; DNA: TGTGCCAGCAGAGGGGGGGTTGGGCAGACCTACGAGCAGTACTTC; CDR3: CASRGGVGQTYEQYF
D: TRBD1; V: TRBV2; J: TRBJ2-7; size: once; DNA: TGTGCCAGCAGTGAACAGGGGGCGCACTACGAGCAGTACTTC; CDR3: CASSEQGAHYEQYF
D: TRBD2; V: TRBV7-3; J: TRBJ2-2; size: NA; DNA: TGTGCCAGCAGAGGGGCGGGGGCCGGGGAGCTGTTTTTT; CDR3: CASRGAGAGELFF
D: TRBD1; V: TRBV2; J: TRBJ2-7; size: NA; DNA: TGTGCCAGCAGTCCCGGACAGGGTAGCGGGCAGTACTTC; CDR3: CASSPGQGSGQYF
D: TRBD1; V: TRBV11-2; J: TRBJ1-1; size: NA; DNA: TGTGCCAGCAGCCGGGACAGACGATTGAACACTGAAGCTTTCTTT; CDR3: CASSRDRRLNTEAFF
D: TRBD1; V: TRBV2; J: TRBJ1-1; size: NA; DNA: TGTGCCAGCCAGGGGGGAGAGGGCACTGAAGCTTTCTTT; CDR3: CASQGGEGTEAFF
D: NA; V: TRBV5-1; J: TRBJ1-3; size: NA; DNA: TGCGCCAGCAGTGCGGGGCAGGCGGGAAACACCATATATTTT; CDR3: CASSAGQAGNTIYF
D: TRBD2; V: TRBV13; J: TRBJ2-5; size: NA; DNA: TGTGCCAGCAGCCGACTAGCGGGCCGACCGGGGGCCCAGTACTTC; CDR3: CASSRLAGRPGAQYF
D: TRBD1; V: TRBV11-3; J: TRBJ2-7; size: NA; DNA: TGTGCCAGCAGCCCTCGGACAGGGGCGTACGAGCAGTACTTC; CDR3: CASSPRTGAYEQYF
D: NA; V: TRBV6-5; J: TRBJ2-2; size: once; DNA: TGTGCCAGCAGTTACGACACCCAAGGTCTTGCCGGGGAGCTGTTTTTT; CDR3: CASSYDTQGLAGELFF
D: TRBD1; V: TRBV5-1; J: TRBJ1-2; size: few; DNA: TGCGCCAGCAGCTTAAATACAGGGGGAATCTATGGCTACACCTTC; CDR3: CASSLNTGGIYGYTF
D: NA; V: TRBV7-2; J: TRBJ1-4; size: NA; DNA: TGTGCCAGCAGCTTATTCGACTATTTCAATGAAAAACTGTTTTTT; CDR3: CASSLFDYFNEKLFF
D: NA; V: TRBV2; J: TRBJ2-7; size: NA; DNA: TGTGCCAGCAGTTGGCCGGGAGTGGGTGAGCAGTACTTC; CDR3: CASSWPGVGEQYF
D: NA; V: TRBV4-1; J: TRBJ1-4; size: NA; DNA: TGCGCCAGCAGCCAAGTCGGGTCTAATGAAAAACTGTTTTTT; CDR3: CASSQVGSNEKLFF
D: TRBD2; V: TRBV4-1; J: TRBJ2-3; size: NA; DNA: TGCGCCAGCGGTTTCACTAGCGGAGGAGGGGATACGCAGTATTTT; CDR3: CASGFTSGGGDTQYF
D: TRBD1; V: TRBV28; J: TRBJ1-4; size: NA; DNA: TGTGCCAGCAGTTTATGGCCCCGGGACAGGGGAACTAATGAAAAACTGTTTTTT; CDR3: CASSLWPRDRGTNEKLFF
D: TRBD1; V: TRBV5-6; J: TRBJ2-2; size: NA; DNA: TGTGCCAGCAGCTCGAGTCTCCGTCGGGACAGTGTCACCGGGGAGCTGTTTTTT; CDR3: CASSSSLRRDSVTGELFF
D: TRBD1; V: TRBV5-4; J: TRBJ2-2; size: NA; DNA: TGTGCCAGCAGCTTGATGGGACAGGGATTTTCCGGGAACACCGGGGAGCTGTTTTTT; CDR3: CASSLMGQGFSGNTGELFF
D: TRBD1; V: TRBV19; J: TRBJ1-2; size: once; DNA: TGTGCCAGTATCGGACAGGTGACGTACTATGGCTACACCTTC; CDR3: CASIGQVTYYGYTF
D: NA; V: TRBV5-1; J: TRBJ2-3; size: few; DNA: TGCGCCAGCAGCTTGGACCTATTTCCCCCAGATACGCAGTATTTT; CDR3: CASSLDLFPPDTQYF
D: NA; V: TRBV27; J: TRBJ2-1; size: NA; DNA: TGTGCCAGCAGTTTGGGCCGGCAGACCTACAATGAGCAGTTCTTC; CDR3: CASSLGRQTYNEQFF
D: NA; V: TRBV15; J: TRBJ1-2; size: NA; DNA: TGTGCCACCAGCAGAGACACCCAGGGCTATGGCTACACCTTC; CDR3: CATSRDTQGYGYTF
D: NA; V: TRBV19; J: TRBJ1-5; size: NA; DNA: TGTGCCAGTAGTATAGGGAGGTCTTATAGCAATCAGCCCCAGCATTTT; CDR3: CASSIGRSYSNQPQHF
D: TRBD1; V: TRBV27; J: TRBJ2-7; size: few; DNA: TGTGCCAGCAGTACAAACAGGGGAGCCTACGAGCAGTACTTC; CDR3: CASSTNRGAYEQYF
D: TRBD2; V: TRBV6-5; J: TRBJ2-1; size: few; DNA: TGTGCCAGCAGTTACTGGGGACTAGCGGAAAACAATGAGCAGTTCTTC; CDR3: CASSYWGLAENNEQFF
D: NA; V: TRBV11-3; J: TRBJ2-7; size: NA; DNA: TGTGCCCACAGAATTTGGCGGGATCTCTACGAGCAGTACTTC; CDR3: CAHRIWRDLYEQYF
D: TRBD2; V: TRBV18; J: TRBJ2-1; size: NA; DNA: TGTGCCAGCTCCCCGGATGCAGGGGCTAGCGGGAGGGCCAGAAATGAGCAGTTCTTC; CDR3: CASSPDAGASGRARNEQFF
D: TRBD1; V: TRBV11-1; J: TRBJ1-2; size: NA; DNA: TGTGCCAGCAGCTTACAGGGGGCAGATGGCTACACCTTC; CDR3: CASSLQGADGYTF
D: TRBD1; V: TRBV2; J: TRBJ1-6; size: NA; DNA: TGTGCCAGCAGTGTACGACAGGGTCGGACACCCCTCCACTTT; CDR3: CASSVRQGRTPLHF
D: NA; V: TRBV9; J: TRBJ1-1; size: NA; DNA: TGTGCCAGCAGCCCAGGGGCCTTGAACACTGAAGCTTTCTTT; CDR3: CASSPGALNTEAFF
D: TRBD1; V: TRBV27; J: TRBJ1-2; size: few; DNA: TGTGCCAGCAGTTGGCGCACAGGGGGAGGCTACACCTTC; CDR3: CASSWRTGGGYTF
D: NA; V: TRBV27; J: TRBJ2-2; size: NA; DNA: TGTGCCAGCAGTTTAGAACAAATCACCGGGGAGCTGTTTTTT; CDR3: CASSLEQITGELFF
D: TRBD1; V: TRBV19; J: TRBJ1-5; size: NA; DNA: TGTGCCAGTAGTATAAGGGGACAGCCTTATAGCAATCAGCCCCAGCATTTT; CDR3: CASSIRGQPYSNQPQHF
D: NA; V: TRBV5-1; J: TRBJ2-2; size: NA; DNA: TGCGCCAGCCGAGCCCCGGCGGGCGGGGAGCTGTTTTTT; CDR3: CASRAPAGGELFF
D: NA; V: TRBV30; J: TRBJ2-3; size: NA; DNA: TGTGCCTGGAGTATACTAAGATCAGATACGCAGTATTTT; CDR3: CAWSILRSDTQYF
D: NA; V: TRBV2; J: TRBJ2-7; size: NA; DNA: TGTGCCAGCAGTGAGCAGCTTGAGGGCGAGCAGTACTTC; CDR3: CASSEQLEGEQYF
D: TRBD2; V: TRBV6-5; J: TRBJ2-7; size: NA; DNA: TGTGCCAGCACCCAGACTAGCGGGAGCTACGAGCAGTACTTC; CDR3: CASTQTSGSYEQYF
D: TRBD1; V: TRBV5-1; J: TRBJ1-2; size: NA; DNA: TGCGCCAGCAGCGCACCGGGGACAGGGGTTAACTATGGCTACACCTTC; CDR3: CASSAPGTGVNYGYTF
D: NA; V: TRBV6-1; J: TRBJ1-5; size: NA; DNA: TGTGCCAGCAGACTCATTAGCAATCAGCCCCAGCATTTT; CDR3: CASRLISNQPQHF
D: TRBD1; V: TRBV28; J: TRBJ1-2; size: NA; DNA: TGTGCCAGCAGTGCCCCGGGACAGGGGGCCCCCGATGGCTACACCTTC; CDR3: CASSAPGQGAPDGYTF
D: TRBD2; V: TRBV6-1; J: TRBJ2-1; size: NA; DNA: TGTGCCAGCAGTGAATTTAGCGGGGGCGGCGATGAGCAGTTCTTC; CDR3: CASSEFSGGGDEQFF
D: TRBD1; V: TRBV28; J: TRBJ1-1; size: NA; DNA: TGTGCCAGCAGTTTTACAGGGGTCGGCAAGAACACTGAAGCTTTCTTT; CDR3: CASSFTGVGKNTEAFF
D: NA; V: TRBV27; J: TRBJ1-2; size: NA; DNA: TGTGCCAGCAGTCAGGGTCCCACCTATGGCTACACCTTC; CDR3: CASSQGPTYGYTF
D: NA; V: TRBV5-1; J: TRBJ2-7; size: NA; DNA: TGCGCCAGCAGCTCCGACATCTTGTGGTCCGAGCAGTACTTC; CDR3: CASSSDILWSEQYF
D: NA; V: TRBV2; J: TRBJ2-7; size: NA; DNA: TGTGCCAGCAGTGACAACTTTGGTGAGCAGTACTTC; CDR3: CASSDNFGEQYF
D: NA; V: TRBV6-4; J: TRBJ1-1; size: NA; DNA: TGTGCCAGCAGTGACGTCTGGGGGGGGAACACTGAAGCTTTCTTT; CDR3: CASSDVWGGNTEAFF
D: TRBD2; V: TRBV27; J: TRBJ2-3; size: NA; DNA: TGTGCCAGCAGATTCTTTTTTCGGCTAGCGGGAGATACGCAGTATTTT; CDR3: CASRFFFRLAGDTQYF
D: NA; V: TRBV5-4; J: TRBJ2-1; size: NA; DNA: TGTGCCAGCAGCTTGGCCGGAATACTAGAACCCCTCAGTGAGCAGTTCTTC; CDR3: CASSLAGILEPLSEQFF
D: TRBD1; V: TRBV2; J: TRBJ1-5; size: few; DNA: TGTGCCAGCAGTGGTAGGACAGGACATAGCAATCAGCCCCAGCATTTT; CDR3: CASSGRTGHSNQPQHF
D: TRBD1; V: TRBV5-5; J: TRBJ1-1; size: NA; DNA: TGTGCCAGCAGAAAATCCGGGACAGGGGGGACTGAAGCTTTCTTT; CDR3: CASRKSGTGGTEAFF
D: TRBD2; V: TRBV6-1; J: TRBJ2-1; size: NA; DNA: TGTGCCAGCGGACCGGGACTAGCTCTCGATGAGCAGTTCTTC; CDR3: CASGPGLALDEQFF
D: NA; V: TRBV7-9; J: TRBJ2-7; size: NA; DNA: TGTGCCAGCAGCCCCAGGGGAGGGCCAACTTACGAGCAGTACTTC; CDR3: CASSPRGGPTYEQYF
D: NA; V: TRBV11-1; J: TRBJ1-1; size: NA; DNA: TGTGCCAGCACCCTCCTCGGGGGGCAGGACACTGAAGCTTTCTTT; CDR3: CASTLLGGQDTEAFF
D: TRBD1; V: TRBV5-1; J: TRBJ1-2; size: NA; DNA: TGCGCCAGCAGCTTGGTGGGACAGCCAAGGGGCTACACCTTC; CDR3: CASSLVGQPRGYTF
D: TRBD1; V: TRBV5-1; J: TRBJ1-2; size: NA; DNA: TGCGCCAGCAGCCTAGGGGACAGGGGAGCCTATGGCTACACCTTC; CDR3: CASSLGDRGAYGYTF
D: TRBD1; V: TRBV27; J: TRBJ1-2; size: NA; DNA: TGTGCCAGGAGCTACAGGGGCAATGGCTACACCTTC; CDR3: CARSYRGNGYTF
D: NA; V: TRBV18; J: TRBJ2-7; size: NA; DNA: TGTGCCAGCTCACCGCAGGAACAATCCTACGAGCAGTACTTC; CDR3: CASSPQEQSYEQYF